These 2 T cell receptor beta chains were all obtained from the same sample, sequenced in a study of OX40 agonist ivuxolimab in advanced cancers. The protocol was immunoSEQ multiplex PCR, while the TCRdb copy is restricted to in-frame clones and leaves out a portion. The table records 60,000 to 85,000 clones, 82% of them present only once. The input for sequencing was CD4+ or CD8+ T cells sorted from blood, taken in a trial of the OX40 agonist ivuxolimab. These TCRs come from an adult with an advanced solid tumor such as melanoma, head and neck, liver or kidney cancer.

The chain is built from TRBV4-2 and TRBJ1-1; 11 nucleotides line up with TRBD1. The CDR3 loop spans 16 amino acids. The germline V gene encodes CDR1 LGHNA and CDR2 YNFKEQ. The J segment lost 1 base and the V segment lost 0 bases, leaving 1 base of the junction unmatched. The CDR3 loop reads CASSQEGQGANTEAFF. For the CDR3, the DNA is TGTGCCAGCAGCCAAGAAGGACAGGGGGCGAACACTGAAGCTTTCTTT.

This rearrangement joins TRBV20-1 to TRBJ2-2; D unclear. V shed 5 bases and J shed 7 bases, with 5 bases lying between them. Germline V gene lookup returns CDR1 DFQATT and CDR2 SNEGSKA (reference sequence). The CDR3 runs to 10 residues. CDR3 sequence: CSALSGELFF. CDR3 DNA sequence: TGCAGTGCTTTGAGCGGGGAGCTGTTTTTT.